Presented here are 21 T cell receptor beta chains from one specimen sequenced in a study of shared clonotypes between healthy human individuals. Assay used: immunoSEQ multiplex PCR; TCRdb lists only in-frame clones, some missing. There are more than 2,000,000 clones in the sample; approximately 90% occur only once, and over 0.12% lies in the top ten. The sample taken for sequencing was naive CD4+ T cells sorted from blood. Subset specified: CD45RA+ positively selected. These receptors were collected from a young man in good health.

The rearrangement joins TRBV9 to TRBJ1-3; the D gene is possibly TRBD1 (5 bases). The V and J ends lost 0 bases and 4 bases respectively, with 14 bases between them. Germline V gene sequence: CDR1 SGDLS, CDR2 YYNGEE. The CDR3 has 16 residues. CDR3 in DNA: TGTGCCAGCAGCGTAGTTGTGGGGCAGGCGGGAAACACCATATATTTT. Its protein product is CASSVVVGQAGNTIYF.

There are a few counts of this clone. This chain uses TRBV10-1 with TRBJ1-2; 7 bases fit TRBD1. The CDR3 has 13 amino acids. Germline CDR1 is WNHNN and CDR2 is SYGVQD (reference sequence). J gave up 4 bases and V 8 bases, and 7 bases lay outside the gene matches. As DNA, the CDR3 is TGCGCCAGCTGGACAGGCCGAGTCTATGGCTACACCTTC. Protein sequence: CASWTGRVYGYTF.

The chain employs TRBV28 and TRBJ2-7; D is unresolved. Germline CDR1 MDHEN, CDR2 SYDVKM. V was pared by 3 bases and J by 3 bases, with 6 bases between. The CDR3 runs 12 residues. The CDR3 loop reads CASSFRIYEQYF. DNA for the CDR3: TGTGCCAGCAGTTTTCGGATCTACGAGCAGTACTTC.

Written as DNA, the CDR3 is TGTGCCAGCGGGACAGGGCGGAGAGACTATGGCTACACCTTC. Amino acid sequence: CASGTGRRDYGYTF. The gene calls are TRBV25-1 and TRBJ1-2, with 9 positions matching TRBD1. The junction had 7 bases not matched to a gene; V was cut back by 8 bases and J by 3 bases. Germline CDR1 MGHDK, CDR2 SYGVNS. The length of the CDR3 is 14 residues.

This sequence joins TRBV6-1 and TRBJ2-7; D ambiguous. This CDR3 is 11 amino acids long. Trimming removed 3 bases at V and 11 bases at J, with 11 bases between. CDR1 is MNHNS and CDR2 is SASEGT in the germline V gene. In DNA, the CDR3 is TGTGCCAGCAGTGACGGGCCAATCGAGTACTTC. Translated: CASSDGPIEYF.

The V gene is TRBV10-1, the J gene TRBJ2-2; no clear D. Trimming removed 11 bases at V and 1 base at J, with 11 bases between. The CDR3 covers 13 residues. Germline V lookup: CDR1 WNHNN, CDR2 SYGVQD (reference sequence). CDR3 sequence reads: CAAGRQNTGELFF. The CDR3 region has the DNA TGCGCCGCCGGACGGCAGAACACCGGGGAGCTGTTTTTT.

A note on this clone: At the DNA level, this CDR3 is encoded by other sequences in the same sample as well. V gene TRBV5-4 combines with J gene TRBJ2-2, with a weak D call TRBD1 (6 bases). The CDR3 covers 16 residues. V was shortened by 1 base and J by 0 bases, with 10 bases between the two germline ends. CDR1 SGHNT and CDR2 YYREEE come from the germline V gene (reference sequence). The DNA for the CDR3 is TGTGCCAGCAGCTTGACAGGGTTCGCGAACACCGGGGAGCTGTTTTTT. Its translation: CASSLTGFANTGELFF.

V and J are TRBV5-1 and TRBJ2-2; unclear D gene. Germline assignment: CDR1 SGHRS and CDR2 YFSETQ. The CDR3 is made up of 14 amino acids. Trimming stripped 0 bases from V and 6 bases from J, with 9 bases between. In DNA form, the CDR3 reads TGCGCCAGCAGCTTGGATGGGGTTGCCGGGGAGCTGTTTTTT. This translates into CASSLDGVAGELFF.

V is TRBV18 and J is TRBJ1-1; D gene unclear. The CDR3 is 12 residues long. Trimming removed 6 bases at V and 3 bases at J, with 8 bases between. In germline, CDR1 is KGHSH, CDR2 LQKENI. Here the CDR3 reads CASSLKDTEAFF. The DNA for the CDR3 is TGTGCCAGCTCCCTGAAGGACACTGAAGCTTTCTTT. Full variable domain (missing parts from reference TRBV18 and TRBJ1-1): NAGVMQNPRHLVRRRGQEARLRCSPMKGHSHVYWYRQLPEEGLKFMVYLQKENIIDESGMPKERFSAEFPKEGPSILRIQQVVRGDSAAYFCASSLKDTEAFFGQGTRLTVV.

As to this clone: Other DNA sequences within the sample encode an identical CDR3. This rearrangement joins TRBV28 to TRBJ1-1, with 9 bases matching TRBD1. In germline, CDR1 is MDHEN, CDR2 SYDVKM. J lost 5 bases, V lost 3 bases, and 4 bases had no gene match. The CDR3 consists of 14 residues. CDR3 in amino acids: CASSLGQGGTEAFF. The CDR3 region has the DNA TGTGCCAGCAGTTTGGGACAGGGCGGGACTGAAGCTTTCTTT.

V usage is TRBV7-9 and J usage is TRBJ2-5; D call uncertain. The CDR3 runs to 17 residues. V was pared by 2 bases and J by 1 base, with 17 bases between. Germline V gene sequence: CDR1 SEHNR, CDR2 FQNEAQ (reference sequence). The CDR3 protein is CASSLRTLGRIQETQYF. The CDR3 DNA reads TGTGCCAGCAGCTTACGAACGCTAGGCAGAATCCAAGAGACCCAGTACTTC. Combining the CDR3 with reference TRBV7-9 and TRBJ2-5 gives the whole variable domain DTGVSQNPRHKITKRGQNVTFRCDPISEHNRLYWYRQTLGQGPEFLTYFQNEAQLEKSRLLSDRFSAERPKGSFSTLEIQRTEQGDSAMYLCASSLRTLGRIQETQYFGPGTRLLVL.

The rearrangement links TRBV5-3 to TRBJ2-3; no clear D. TRBV5-3 is assigned to the ORF class and has an uncertain function. Between the trimmed V and J ends, which lost 4 bases and 2 bases, there was a span of 14 bases. CDR3 size: 15 residues. The CDR3 DNA reads as TGTGCCAGAAGCGGACCGATACTGTTCACAGATACGCAGTATTTT. Its translation: CARSGPILFTDTQYF.

The gene calls are TRBV2 and TRBJ1-1; possible D gene TRBD1, 5 bases. The germline V gene has CDR1 SNHLY and CDR2 FYNNEI. V was pared by 0 bases and J by 4 bases, with 12 bases between. This CDR3 is built from 15 residues. The CDR3 nucleotides are TGTGCCAGCAGTGAAGCGCCCCGGGGGGTCACTGAAGCTTTCTTT. This encodes CASSEAPRGVTEAFF.

As for this clone: Other DNA sequences in this sample translate to the same CDR3. This chain links TRBV19 with TRBJ2-3; a weak D match, TRBD1 (5 bases). The CDR3 is 13 residues long. Germline CDR1 LNHDA, CDR2 SQIVND (reference sequence). Trimming pared 4 bases from V and 3 bases from J, leaving 8 bases between. The CDR3 reads CASSRQGTDTQYF. In DNA form, the CDR3 reads TGTGCCAGTAGTAGGCAGGGAACAGATACGCAGTATTTT.

V gene TRBV5-6 combines with J gene TRBJ2-3; TRBD1 matches at 10 bases. The germline gives CDR1 SGHDT, CDR2 YYEEEE. V dropped 3 bases and J dropped 4; count of bases not matched to a gene: 8. CDR3 length: 16 amino acids. The CDR3 DNA follows: TGTGCCAGCAGCTCAGACAGGGGGCGCCGGGCAGATACGCAGTATTTT. It encodes CASSSDRGRRADTQYF.

In its sample, this clone was seen once. This chain joins TRBV27 and TRBJ2-3; 7 bases align to TRBD2. Germline V gives CDR1 MNHEY, CDR2 SMNVEV (reference sequence). V dropped 6 bases and J dropped 3; count of bases not matched to a gene: 9. The CDR3 extends over 15 amino acids. CDR3 protein: CASRLREGRTDTQYF. The CDR3 region has the DNA TGTGCCAGCAGGCTTAGGGAGGGCCGTACAGATACGCAGTATTTT.

CDR3 in amino acids: CASSLWTSGSQETQYF. In DNA form, the CDR3 reads TGTGCCAGCAGCTTATGGACTAGCGGGAGTCAAGAGACCCAGTACTTC. This chain connects TRBV7-6 to TRBJ2-5; 13 bases fit TRBD2. The CDR3 consists of 16 residues. Germline values: CDR1 SGHVS, CDR2 FNYEAQ. Trimming took 2 bases from V and 2 from J; bases not matched to a gene: 2.

This clone has a single count. The V call is TRBV6-6, the J call TRBJ2-1, with D perhaps matching TRBD2 (7 bases). V was trimmed by 0 bases and J by 8 bases, leaving 17 bases between them. In germline, CDR1 is MNHNY, CDR2 SVGAGI (reference sequence). CDR3 size: 16 residues. The CDR3 sequence: CASSYSGLERGYEQFF. As DNA, the CDR3 is TGTGCCAGCAGTTACTCCGGACTAGAGAGGGGGTATGAGCAGTTCTTC.

V is TRBV5-5 and J is TRBJ1-2; D might be TRBD1 (6 bases). Germline lookup yields CDR1 SGHKS and CDR2 YYEKEE (reference sequence). This CDR3 region has 15 residues. Trimming took off 3 bases at V and 2 bases at J, with 14 bases between the two ends. CDR3 amino acids: CASSYSQGQNYGYTF. CDR3 DNA sequence: TGTGCCAGCAGCTACTCGCAAGGACAGAACTATGGCTACACCTTC.

The chain joins TRBV6-5 to TRBJ1-2; 7 bases align to TRBD1. This CDR3 is built from 15 residues. Germline V gene data show CDR1 as MNHEY and CDR2 as SVGAGI. V lost 2 bases to trimming and J lost 2 bases; unmatched junction nucleotides: 5. CDR3 residues: CASSYRGDRNYGYTF. CDR3 nucleotides: TGTGCCAGCAGTTACCGGGGGGACAGAAACTATGGCTACACCTTC.

V gene TRBV11-2 combines with J gene TRBJ2-3; perhaps TRBD1 as D (5 bases). The CDR3 sequence is 16 residues long. The ends were cut back, 5 bases at V and 0 bases at J, with 15 bases in the middle. The germline V gene encodes CDR1 SGHAT and CDR2 FQNNGV. The CDR3, as DNA: TGTGCCAGCAGCATGCAGGGTTCCGGCAGCACAGATACGCAGTATTTT. Its protein is CASSMQGSGSTDTQYF.